This T cell receptor (beta chain) was documented in a study of blood T cell repertoires in COVID-19. Background on the study: Sites across the United States, Italy and Spain contributed samples from acute and convalescent COVID-19. PBMCs, B-cell-depleted T cells, or T cells were the source of the cDNA or gDNA that made up the material.

How the authors handled the data: The authors estimated nucleated cell counts from reference gene primer amplification. Generated by immunoSEQ multiplex PCR, the TCRdb table keeps only in-frame clones and is missing some. V and J calls and clone size come straight from that table; D and trimming were deduced from the DNA. The table includes around 100,000 clones, 90% detected once. The V and J ends lost 4 bases and 7 bases, in that order; junction bases with no gene match: 3. Germline CDR1 SGHAT, CDR2 FQNNGV. This CDR3 comprises 13 residues. Material: peripheral blood. This TCR was sampled from a man aged 45-65 years with acute or convalescent COVID-19. The rearrangement joins TRBV11-2 to TRBJ1-4, with 7 nucleotides matching TRBD1. DNA for the CDR3: TGTGCCAGCAGCTCGACAGGGTTTGAAAAACTGTTTTTT. It is translated as CASSSTGFEKLFF.